Presented here are 25 T cell receptor beta chains from one specimen sequenced in a study of blood T cell repertoires in COVID-19. Some clones are missing from TCRdb's copy, which holds only in-frame ones; the method was immunoSEQ multiplex PCR. Of 300,000 or so clones listed, 87% were seen once; the top ten hold around 1.5%. The sequenced material came from peripheral blood. The source is a middle-aged woman who had recovered from COVID-19.

V usage is TRBV30 and J usage is TRBJ2-7, with D perhaps matching TRBD2 (6 bases). V lost 3 bases to trimming and J lost 4 bases, with 13 bases between them. The CDR3 has 13 amino acids. Germline V CDR1 and CDR2: GTSNPN, SVGIG (reference sequence). The CDR3 is CAWRGAGGYEQYF. CDR3 in DNA: TGTGCCTGGAGAGGGGCTGGGGGGTACGAGCAGTACTTC.

This clone was found once. The gene calls are TRBV18 and TRBJ1-3, with TRBD1 matching over 10 bases. The CDR3 has 17 residues. V was clipped by 3 bases and J by 0 bases; unmatched bases: 5. Germline V gene sequence: CDR1 KGHSH, CDR2 LQKENI. CDR3 sequence: CASSPGQGGSSGNTIYF. CDR3 DNA sequence: TGTGCCAGCTCACCCGGACAGGGGGGGAGCTCTGGAAACACCATATATTTT.

V gene TRBV4-3 combines with J gene TRBJ1-5, with TRBD1 matching 9 bases. CDR3 length equals 18 residues. The V gene end was trimmed by 0 bases and the J gene end by 5 bases; junction bases not matched to a gene: 11. CDR1 LGHNA and CDR2 YSLEER come from the germline V gene. CDR3 sequence: CASSQDLDRGVVHQPQHF. In nucleotides, the CDR3 is TGCGCCAGCAGCCAAGATCTGGACAGGGGAGTAGTGCATCAGCCCCAGCATTTT.

The chain has TRBV5-6 and TRBJ1-5; D might be TRBD1 (6 bases). V was shortened by 4 bases and J by 9 bases, with 11 bases between the two germline ends. The CDR3 contains 12 residues. Germline V CDR1 and CDR2: SGHDT, YYEEEE. This CDR3 reads CASSLRGGPQHF. CDR3 sequence (DNA): TGTGCCAGCAGCCTGAGAGGGGGGCCCCAGCATTTT.

V and J are TRBV4-1 and TRBJ2-3; TRBD2 aligns across 12 bases. Trimming cost V 4 bases and J 4 bases; bases outside gene matches: 9. The germline CDR1 and CDR2 sequences are MGHRA and YSYEKL. This CDR3 has 17 amino acids. For the CDR3, the DNA is TGCGCCAGCAGCCTAACTAGCGGGGGGTCGACAGCAGATACGCAGTATTTT. Protein: CASSLTSGGSTADTQYF.

This chain uses TRBV19 with TRBJ2-7; D not resolved. The CDR3 length is 14 residues. From germline, CDR1 is LNHDA and CDR2 SQIVND (reference sequence). Trimming took 4 bases from V and 2 from J, leaving 12 bases between them. CDR3 nucleotide sequence: TGTGCCAGTAGTACACGTCACACCGCCTACGAGCAGTACTTC. As protein: CASSTRHTAYEQYF.

This clone was observed a handful of times. V and J are TRBV5-4 and TRBJ2-3; 12 nucleotides line up with TRBD2. There are 15 residues in the CDR3. Germline V gives CDR1 SGHNT, CDR2 YYREEE (reference sequence). The trim removed 6 bases at V and 4 bases at J, leaving 6 bases unmatched. This CDR3 is CASKLAGGLADTQYF. CDR3 nucleotides: TGTGCCAGCAAACTAGCGGGGGGATTGGCAGATACGCAGTATTTT.

This clone turned up a few times. V and J are TRBV7-2 and TRBJ2-5; unclear D gene. Germline V lookup: CDR1 SGHTA, CDR2 FQGNSA. Trimming stripped 1 base from V and 4 bases from J, with 13 bases between. CDR3 length: 15 amino acids. CDR3 coding DNA: TGTGCCAGCAGCTTAGGGGCCGTATTAATAGAGACCCAGTACTTC. This sequence encodes CASSLGAVLIETQYF. The full variable domain, completed using reference TRBV7-2 and TRBJ2-5, is GAGVSQSPSNKVTEKGKDVELRCDPISGHTALYWYRQSLGQGLEFLIYFQGNSAPDKSGLPSDRFSAERTGGSVSTLTIQRTQQEDSAVYLCASSLGAVLIETQYFGPGTRLLVL.

In its sample, this clone was seen a few times. This chain joins TRBV5-1 and TRBJ1-1; weak D call: TRBD1 (6 bases). Trimming shortened V by 4 bases and J by 8 bases, and 18 bases separated the two germline ends. Germline values: CDR1 SGHRS, CDR2 YFSETQ. This CDR3 spans 14 amino acids. The chain's CDR3 is CASSPDSTSFEAFF. As DNA, the CDR3 is TGCGCCAGCAGCCCGGACAGCACCTCTTTCGAAGCTTTCTTT.

The table lists this clone with a few counts. V gene TRBV4-3 combines with J gene TRBJ1-1; the D gene is possibly TRBD1 (6 bases). The V gene lost 1 base and the J gene lost 1 base, with 7 bases spanning the gap. CDR3 size: 14 residues. Germline V gene lookup returns CDR1 LGHNA and CDR2 YSLEER. This CDR3 reads CASSQGGPNTEAFF. As DNA, the CDR3 is TGCGCCAGCAGCCAAGGGGGGCCGAACACTGAAGCTTTCTTT.

This clone has a handful of counts. V and J are TRBV6-5 and TRBJ1-1; 7 bases match TRBD1. Germline V CDR1 and CDR2: MNHEY, SVGAGI. V lost 6 bases and J lost 2; bases outside the gene matches: 6. The CDR3 sequence is 14 residues long. The CDR3 is CASRSEGANTEAFF. Written as DNA, the CDR3 is TGTGCCAGCAGGTCCGAGGGGGCAAACACTGAAGCTTTCTTT.

This chain connects TRBV5-6 to TRBJ1-1, with 11 positions matching TRBD1. Trimming at V came to 5 bases and at J to 6 bases, leaving 9 bases not matched to a gene. CDR3 length: 15 residues. In germline, CDR1 is SGHDT, CDR2 YYEEEE. DNA for the CDR3: TGTGCCAGCAGGAGAGCCCGGGACAGGGGGTCTGAAGCTTTCTTT. It yields the protein CASRRARDRGSEAFF.

The chain carries TRBV5-1 and TRBJ1-1; the D is unclear. CDR1 SGHRS and CDR2 YFSETQ come from the germline V gene. V was clipped by 1 base and J by 4 bases, with 8 bases between them. There are 13 residues in the CDR3. The CDR3 DNA reads TGCGCCAGCAGCTTGCAGGAGGGCACTGAAGCTTTCTTT. Translated: CASSLQEGTEAFF.

This clone appeared once. A junction boundary mismatches the germline segment, possibly from a read error. This chain uses TRBV5-1 with TRBJ2-4; tentatively, D is TRBD1 or TRBD2 (7 bases each). Germline assignment: CDR1 SGHRS and CDR2 YFSETQ. CDR3 size: 16 residues. CDR3 bases: TGCGCCAACAGCTTGGGAGGGGGCAAGAGGTCGTACATTCAGTACTTC. As protein: CANSLGGGKRSYIQYF.

This sequence joins TRBV5-1 and TRBJ1-1; maybe TRBD1 (5 bases). There are 13 residues in the CDR3. Germline CDR1 SGHRS, CDR2 YFSETQ. Trimming cost V 0 bases and J 6 bases, with 9 bases left between them. For the CDR3, the DNA is TGCGCCAGCAGCTTGGGGCAGGGCGCTGAAGCTTTCTTT. Translating it yields CASSLGQGAEAFF.

This sequence joins TRBV9 and TRBJ2-1, with 9 bases lining up with TRBD1. Germline loops: CDR1 SGDLS, CDR2 YYNGEE. The CDR3 loop spans 15 amino acids. The V gene end was trimmed by 3 bases and the J gene end by 5 bases; junction bases not matched to a gene: 6. CDR3 sequence reads: CASSGYRGPNNEQFF. The DNA of the CDR3 is TGTGCCAGCAGCGGCTACAGGGGGCCTAACAATGAGCAGTTCTTC.

The chain carries TRBV5-4 and TRBJ2-5; the match to TRBD2 covers 14 bases. There are 16 residues in the CDR3. CDR1 is SGHNT and CDR2 is YYREEE in the germline V gene (reference sequence). J lost 5 bases, V lost 2 bases, and 5 bases had no gene match. The CDR3 reads CASSFRTSGGPETQYF. Here the CDR3 DNA reads TGTGCCAGCAGCTTCCGGACTAGCGGGGGGCCTGAGACCCAGTACTTC.

The chain is built from TRBV9 and TRBJ2-7, with TRBD1 matching over 7 bases. The CDR3 has 15 residues. Germline CDR1 and CDR2: SGDLS and YYNGEE. V lost 4 bases, J lost 3 bases, and 10 bases stayed unmatched. CDR3 protein: CASSPRGQEDYEQYF. CDR3 DNA: TGTGCCAGCAGCCCAAGGGGGCAGGAGGACTACGAGCAGTACTTC.

The rearrangement links TRBV2 to TRBJ2-1, with D tentatively TRBD1 (6 bases). Germline values: CDR1 SNHLY, CDR2 FYNNEI. The CDR3 is made up of 15 amino acids. The ends were cut back, 5 bases at V and 1 base at J, with 12 bases in the middle. CDR3 DNA: TGTGCCAGCAGTATTCAGGGGTGGTCCTACAATGAGCAGTTCTTC. Its translation: CASSIQGWSYNEQFF.

The gene calls are TRBV4-1 and TRBJ2-1; D gene unclear. CDR3 length: 16 amino acids. V was trimmed by 3 bases and J by 0 bases, leaving 12 bases between them. The germline gives CDR1 MGHRA, CDR2 YSYEKL. CDR3: CASSQVIVSSYNEQFF. CDR3 in DNA: TGCGCCAGCAGCCAGGTAATCGTGAGCTCCTACAATGAGCAGTTCTTC.

The sample holds one count of this clone. The genes are TRBV4-1 and TRBJ2-5; TRBD1 agrees at 9 bases. The CDR3 is made up of 16 amino acids. Unmatched junction bases numbered 6, after V lost 0 bases and J lost 4 bases. Germline V lookup: CDR1 MGHRA, CDR2 YSYEKL. CDR3 loop: CASSQEPPDRGETQYF. The DNA for the CDR3 is TGCGCCAGCAGCCAAGAACCCCCGGACAGGGGAGAGACCCAGTACTTC.

The chain employs TRBV7-8 and TRBJ1-1, with D perhaps matching TRBD1 (5 bases). Per germline, CDR1 SGHVS and CDR2 FQNEAQ. Trimming removed 3 bases at V and 5 bases at J, with 10 bases between. The CDR3 sequence is 13 residues long. CDR3 DNA sequence: TGTGCCAGCAGCTTGGGGGGTCGGACTGAAGCTTTCTTT. It codes for CASSLGGRTEAFF.

V usage is TRBV9 and J usage is TRBJ1-5; a weak D match, TRBD1 (5 bases). The V gene lost 4 bases and the J gene lost 0 bases, with 11 bases spanning the gap. Germline V gives CDR1 SGDLS, CDR2 YYNGEE. This CDR3 has 15 residues. The chain's CDR3 is CASSPGFGSNQPQHF. The CDR3 DNA follows: TGTGCCAGCAGCCCAGGGTTTGGTAGCAATCAGCCCCAGCATTTT.

This chain links TRBV11-2 with TRBJ1-1; D gene uncertain. Between the trimmed V and J ends, which lost 5 bases and 0 bases, there was a span of 10 bases. Germline V gene sequence: CDR1 SGHAT, CDR2 FQNNGV. The CDR3 is 14 amino acids. CDR3 DNA sequence: TGTGCCAGCAGCGCGACTCCCCTGAACACTGAAGCTTTCTTT. It translates to CASSATPLNTEAFF.

The rearrangement joins TRBV12-5 to TRBJ1-3, with 7 bases identical to TRBD1. From germline, CDR1 is LGHNT and CDR2 FRNRAP. The trim removed 1 base at V and 6 bases at J, leaving 3 bases unmatched. The CDR3 extends over 14 amino acids. CDR3 in amino acids: CASGLAGGVNTIYF. The CDR3 nucleotides read TGTGCTAGTGGTTTGGCAGGGGGAGTAAACACCATATATTTT.